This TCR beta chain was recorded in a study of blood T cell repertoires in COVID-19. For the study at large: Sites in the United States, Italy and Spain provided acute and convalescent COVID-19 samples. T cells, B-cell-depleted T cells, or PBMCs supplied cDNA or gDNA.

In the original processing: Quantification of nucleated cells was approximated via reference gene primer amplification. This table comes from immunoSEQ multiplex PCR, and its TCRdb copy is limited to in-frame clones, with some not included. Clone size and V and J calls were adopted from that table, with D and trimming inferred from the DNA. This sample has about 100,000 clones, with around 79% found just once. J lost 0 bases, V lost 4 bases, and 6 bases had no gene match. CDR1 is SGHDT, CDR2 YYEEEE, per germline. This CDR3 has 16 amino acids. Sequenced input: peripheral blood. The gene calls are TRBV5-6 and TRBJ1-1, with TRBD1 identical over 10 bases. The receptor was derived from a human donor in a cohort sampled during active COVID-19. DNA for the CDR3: TGTGCCAGCAGCCCCGGGACAGGGGAGGTGAACACTGAAGCTTTCTTT. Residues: CASSPGTGEVNTEAFF.